This TCR beta chain was documented in a study of blood T cell repertoires in COVID-19. Study information: Sample material is recorded as cDNA or gDNA derived from T cells, B-cell-depleted T cells, or PBMCs.

TCRdb's table, derived via immunoSEQ multiplex PCR, lists solely in-frame clones and lacks some. The sample carries 200,000 to 250,000 clones, about 90% recorded once. V lost 0 bases and J 5 bases, leaving 13 bases between the germline ends. CDR3 length: 15 residues. Germline loops: CDR1 LGHDT, CDR2 YNNKEL (reference sequence). This chain joins TRBV3-1 (or the pseudogene TRBV3-2) and TRBJ2-5; D is unclear. Sample: peripheral blood. The clonotype comes from a woman aged 18-29 years who had recovered from COVID-19. The CDR3 spells CASSQELGRPETQYF. The CDR3 region has the DNA TGTGCCAGCAGCCAAGAGTTGGGCAGGCCGGAGACCCAGTACTTC.